This section outlines one T cell receptor beta chain sequence together with its context. This sample is part of a study of T cell changes during pregnancy in multiple sclerosis. The V gene end was trimmed by 1 base and the J gene end by 0 bases; junction bases not matched to a gene: 5. The CDR3 totals 16 residues. The germline V gene has CDR1 SGHRS and CDR2 YFSETQ. Produced via immunoSEQ multiplex PCR; TCRdb's table is partial and in-frame only. The sample has tens of thousands of clones; approximately 92% are singletons. This chain connects TRBV5-1 to TRBJ2-7; 9 bases are a match to TRBD2. This clonotype was obtained from a female donor with multiple sclerosis, enrolled in a pregnancy study. Source: CD4+ T cells from peripheral blood mononuclear cells, taken in the third trimester of pregnancy. Here the CDR3 DNA reads TGCGCCAGCAGCTTGAAAGGACTAGCGAGCTCCTACGAGCAGTACTTC. Translated: CASSLKGLASSYEQYF.